The next 25 T cell receptor beta chains were all read from a single sample in a study of a mutant IDH1 vaccine in newly diagnosed glioma. Produced via immunoSEQ multiplex PCR; TCRdb's table is partial and in-frame only. The sample lists around 20,000 clones; roughly nine tenths were seen once. The sample's time point: week 11, during vaccination. Mutant IDH1 20-mer peptide, at 300 ug, made up each vaccine dose, with topical imiquimod. Their cognate antigens are unknown. The input for sequencing was PBMCs, taken from a glioma patient whose treatment included an IDH1 peptide vaccine. Receptors were obtained from a woman in her forties with glioma.

CDR3 nucleotide sequence: TGTGCCAGAAGCAGGGACAGGGAAGGGAGACAGCCCCAGCATTTT. Its protein is CARSRDREGRQPQHF. The chain uses TRBV5-3 and TRBJ1-5; 9 bases align to TRBD1. TRBV5-3 qualifies as an ORF whose function is uncertain. J was trimmed by 7 bases and V by 4 bases; bases with no gene match: 9. CDR3 length equals 15 residues.

This rearrangement joins TRBV29-1 to TRBJ2-7; possibly TRBD2 for D (5 bases). Trimming cost V 1 base and J 0 bases, with 13 bases left between them. The germline CDR1 and CDR2 sequences are SQVTM and ANQGSEA. The CDR3 extends over 15 amino acids. DNA for the CDR3: TGCAGCGTTGAAGTAGGCACGGGATACTCCTACGAGCAGTACTTC. Protein sequence: CSVEVGTGYSYEQYF.

This sequence joins TRBV6-1 and TRBJ1-5; unclear D gene. The germline V gene has CDR1 MNHNS and CDR2 SASEGT. V was cut by 3 bases and J by 4 bases, with 7 bases left in between. This CDR3 has 13 residues. The CDR3 spells CASSEFQNQPQHF. CDR3 bases: TGTGCCAGCAGTGAGTTCCAGAATCAGCCCCAGCATTTT.

The CDR3 spells CASRINQGGNQPQHF. CDR3 DNA sequence: TGTGCCAGCAGAATCAACCAGGGGGGCAATCAGCCCCAGCATTTT. V usage is TRBV6-5 and J usage is TRBJ1-5; 7 nucleotides agree with TRBD1. The V gene end was trimmed by 6 bases and the J gene end by 2 bases; junction bases not matched to a gene: 7. The CDR3 contains 15 residues. Germline V CDR1 and CDR2: MNHEY, SVGAGI.

The rearrangement joins TRBV4-1 to TRBJ1-1; D remains unclear. The CDR3 runs 15 residues. Germline V gene data show CDR1 as MGHRA and CDR2 as YSYEKL. V was clipped by 4 bases and J by 0 bases, with 12 bases between them. CDR3 region: CASSLGVTVNTEAFF. CDR3 DNA: TGCGCCAGCAGCCTCGGGGTAACTGTGAACACTGAAGCTTTCTTT.

The chain combines TRBV27 with TRBJ1-2, with 8 nucleotides matching TRBD1. Germline CDR1 and CDR2: MNHEY and SMNVEV (reference sequence). There are 15 residues in the CDR3. V was clipped by 3 bases and J by 3 bases; unmatched bases: 6. DNA of the CDR3: TGTGCCAGCAGTTTTCTCAGGGGGCTACACTATGGCTACACCTTC. Its translation: CASSFLRGLHYGYTF.

The genes are TRBV6-1 and TRBJ1-1; TRBD1 matches 7 bases. CDR1 is MNHNS, CDR2 SASEGT, per germline. After removal of 8 bases from V and 4 bases from J, the junction contained 4 bases not matched to a gene. The CDR3 length is 12 residues. The CDR3 protein is CASPDRITEAFF. In nucleotides, the CDR3 is TGTGCCAGCCCGGACAGGATCACTGAAGCTTTCTTT.

The V and J genes are TRBV4-3 and TRBJ1-2; TRBD1 matches 8 bases. Germline V gene sequence: CDR1 LGHNA, CDR2 YSLEER. The CDR3 loop spans 14 amino acids. V shed 4 bases and J 6 bases; nucleotides not matched to a gene: 7. The CDR3 DNA reads as TGCGCCAGCAGCCCGGACAGGGAGAGAAATGGCTACACCTTC. Its protein product is CASSPDRERNGYTF.

This rearrangement joins TRBV4-3 to TRBJ1-5; D gene unclear. CDR1 and CDR2 (germline): LGHNA, YSLEER. This CDR3 contains 13 residues. V lost 0 bases to trimming and J lost 7 bases, with 7 bases between them. The CDR3 loop is CASSQELRQPQHF. DNA of the CDR3: TGCGCCAGCAGCCAAGAGCTGCGACAGCCCCAGCATTTT.

The genes are TRBV19 and TRBJ2-2; possibly TRBD2 for D (6 bases). The germline CDR1 and CDR2 sequences are LNHDA and SQIVND (reference sequence). V lost 7 bases and J 2 bases, leaving 14 bases between the germline ends. The CDR3 contains 15 residues. CDR3 amino acids: CASKRAVRNTGELFF. CDR3 nucleotide sequence: TGTGCCAGTAAGCGGGCTGTGCGTAACACCGGGGAGCTGTTTTTT.

V usage is TRBV5-1 and J usage is TRBJ1-1; TRBD1 aligns across 11 bases. The junction had 3 bases not matched to a gene; V was cut back by 4 bases and J by 4 bases. CDR1 is SGHRS and CDR2 is YFSETQ in the germline V gene. This CDR3 contains 14 residues. The CDR3 bases are TGCGCCAGCAGCCCTGGGACAGGGGGCACTGAAGCTTTCTTT. Its translation: CASSPGTGGTEAFF. Full variable domain (rest looked up from reference TRBV5-1 and TRBJ1-1): KAGVTQTPRYLIKTRGQQVTLSCSPISGHRSVSWYQQTPGQGLQFLFEYFSETQRNKGNFPGRFSGRQFSNSRSEMNVSTLELGDSALYLCASSPGTGGTEAFFGQGTRLTVV.

The chain carries TRBV27 and TRBJ2-7; 9 nucleotides align to TRBD1. J gave up 1 base and V 5 bases, and 3 bases lay outside the gene matches. From germline, CDR1 is MNHEY and CDR2 SMNVEV (reference sequence). This CDR3 spans 14 amino acids. The CDR3 nucleotides are TGTGCCAGCAGTCCGACAGGGGGTTCCTACGAGCAGTACTTC. Protein: CASSPTGGSYEQYF.

The rearrangement joins TRBV4-1 to TRBJ1-3; weak D call: TRBD1 (5 bases). CDR1 and CDR2 from the germline V gene are MGHRA and YSYEKL. The V end was cut by 2 bases, the J end by 2 bases, with 13 bases between. This CDR3 is 16 amino acids long. The CDR3 loop reads CASSQPMGRTGNTIYF. The CDR3 coding sequence is TGCGCCAGCAGCCAACCCATGGGGCGTACTGGAAACACCATATATTTT.

This chain links TRBV19 with TRBJ2-5; 8 positions agree with TRBD2. The junction had 15 bases not matched to a gene; V was cut back by 5 bases and J by 10 bases. The CDR3 loop spans 15 amino acids. The germline CDR1 and CDR2 sequences are LNHDA and SQIVND (reference sequence). This chain's CDR3 is CASSEPGLQAGGQYF. The CDR3 nucleotides read TGTGCCAGTAGTGAACCGGGACTCCAGGCGGGGGGCCAGTACTTC.

This chain uses TRBV5-4 with TRBJ1-2, with 7 nucleotides matching TRBD1. Trimming at V came to 0 bases and at J to 2 bases, leaving 7 bases not matched to a gene. The CDR3 runs 16 residues. The germline V gene encodes CDR1 SGHNT and CDR2 YYREEE (reference sequence). The CDR3, as DNA: TGTGCCAGCAGCTTGGGTAGGGGGCGGGAGAACTATGGCTACACCTTC. Amino acid sequence: CASSLGRGRENYGYTF.

This sequence joins TRBV7-2 and TRBJ2-3; tentatively, D is TRBD1 (5 bases). V lost 1 base to trimming and J lost 4 bases, with 6 bases between them. Germline V gene data show CDR1 as SGHTA and CDR2 as FQGNSA. This CDR3 contains 13 residues. Written as DNA, the CDR3 is TGTGCCAGCAGCTTAGGGGGCCCAGATACGCAGTATTTT. This gives the protein CASSLGGPDTQYF.

The chain uses TRBV19 and TRBJ2-7, with D tentatively TRBD2 (5 bases). The V end was cut by 3 bases, the J end by 0 bases, with 12 bases between. The CDR3 has 15 residues. Germline lookup yields CDR1 LNHDA and CDR2 SQIVND (reference sequence). The CDR3 is CASSISSGSSYEQYF. The CDR3 bases are TGTGCCAGTAGTATTAGCAGCGGCAGCTCCTACGAGCAGTACTTC.

This sequence joins TRBV10-2 and TRBJ2-3; TRBD2 aligns across 10 bases. Germline V gene data show CDR1 as WSHSY and CDR2 as SAAADI. V shed 2 bases and J 2 bases; nucleotides not matched to a gene: 7. This CDR3 has 17 residues. CDR3 in amino acids: CASSEGKRGGTTDTQYF. In DNA, the CDR3 is TGCGCCAGCAGTGAGGGGAAGCGGGGGGGCACCACAGATACGCAGTATTTT.

The chain carries TRBV19 and TRBJ1-1; D gene ambiguous. V lost 4 bases and J lost 0, with 3 bases in between. The CDR3 is made up of 12 amino acids. Germline V gives CDR1 LNHDA, CDR2 SQIVND (reference sequence). CDR3 nucleotides: TGTGCCAGTAGTAATATGAACACTGAAGCTTTCTTT. Translated, it gives CASSNMNTEAFF. Together with reference TRBV19 and TRBJ1-1, the CDR3 gives the full variable domain: DGGITQSPKYLFRKEGQNVTLSCEQNLNHDAMYWYRQDPGQGLRLIYYSQIVNDFQKGDIAEGYSVSREKKESFPLTVTSAQKNPTAFYLCASSNMNTEAFFGQGTRLTVV.

In this sample, this clone turned up once. The V gene is TRBV6-1, the J gene TRBJ1-5, with D unresolved. CDR1 and CDR2 (germline): MNHNS, SASEGT. Trimming stripped 7 bases from V and 6 bases from J, with 13 bases between. This CDR3 spans 13 amino acids. Here the CDR3 DNA reads TGTGCCAGCACCCCCCGGGAAGGTCAGCCCCAGCATTTT. Translation: CASTPREGQPQHF.

The CDR3, as DNA: TGCGCCAGCAGCCTCTGGACTAGCGGGACAAGGGCCGGGGAGCTGTTTTTT. Its translation: CASSLWTSGTRAGELFF. V and J are TRBV5-1 and TRBJ2-2; 12 bases line up with TRBD2. V was clipped by 4 bases and J by 6 bases; unmatched bases: 10. Germline loops: CDR1 SGHRS, CDR2 YFSETQ. This CDR3 region has 17 residues.

This chain uses TRBV28 with TRBJ1-5; 7 nucleotides align to TRBD1. CDR1 is MDHEN, CDR2 SYDVKM, per germline. Germline trimming cut 4 bases from V and 11 bases from J; bases unmatched to any gene: 14. This CDR3 comprises 15 residues. This CDR3 is CASSSNPKTGRTQHF. Written as DNA, the CDR3 is TGTGCCAGCAGTTCTAACCCAAAGACAGGGAGGACCCAGCATTTT.

This sequence joins TRBV4-1 and TRBJ2-3; D gene ambiguous. The CDR3 consists of 12 residues. The V gene lost 2 bases and the J gene lost 3 bases, with 3 bases spanning the gap. CDR1 MGHRA and CDR2 YSYEKL come from the germline V gene. For the CDR3, the DNA is TGCGCCAGCAGCCAAAGGACAGATACGCAGTATTTT. Encoded protein: CASSQRTDTQYF.

The chain recombines TRBV28 with TRBJ2-7; tentatively, D is TRBD1 or TRBD2 (5 bases each). The CDR3 sequence is 15 residues long. Per germline, CDR1 MDHEN and CDR2 SYDVKM. The V and J ends lost 3 bases and 0 bases respectively, with 12 bases between them. In DNA form, the CDR3 reads TGTGCCAGCAGTTTCCAGGGACGGAGCTCCTACGAGCAGTACTTC. This codes for CASSFQGRSSYEQYF.

The rearrangement joins TRBV6-6 to TRBJ1-1; maybe TRBD1 (6 bases). V dropped 7 bases and J dropped 1 base, with 19 bases sitting between them. Germline CDR1 MNHNY, CDR2 SVGAGI (reference sequence). This CDR3 contains 16 residues. CDR3 sequence reads: CASTPGRGRWNTEAFF. The DNA of the CDR3 is TGTGCCAGCACACCCGGCAGGGGAAGATGGAACACTGAAGCTTTCTTT.